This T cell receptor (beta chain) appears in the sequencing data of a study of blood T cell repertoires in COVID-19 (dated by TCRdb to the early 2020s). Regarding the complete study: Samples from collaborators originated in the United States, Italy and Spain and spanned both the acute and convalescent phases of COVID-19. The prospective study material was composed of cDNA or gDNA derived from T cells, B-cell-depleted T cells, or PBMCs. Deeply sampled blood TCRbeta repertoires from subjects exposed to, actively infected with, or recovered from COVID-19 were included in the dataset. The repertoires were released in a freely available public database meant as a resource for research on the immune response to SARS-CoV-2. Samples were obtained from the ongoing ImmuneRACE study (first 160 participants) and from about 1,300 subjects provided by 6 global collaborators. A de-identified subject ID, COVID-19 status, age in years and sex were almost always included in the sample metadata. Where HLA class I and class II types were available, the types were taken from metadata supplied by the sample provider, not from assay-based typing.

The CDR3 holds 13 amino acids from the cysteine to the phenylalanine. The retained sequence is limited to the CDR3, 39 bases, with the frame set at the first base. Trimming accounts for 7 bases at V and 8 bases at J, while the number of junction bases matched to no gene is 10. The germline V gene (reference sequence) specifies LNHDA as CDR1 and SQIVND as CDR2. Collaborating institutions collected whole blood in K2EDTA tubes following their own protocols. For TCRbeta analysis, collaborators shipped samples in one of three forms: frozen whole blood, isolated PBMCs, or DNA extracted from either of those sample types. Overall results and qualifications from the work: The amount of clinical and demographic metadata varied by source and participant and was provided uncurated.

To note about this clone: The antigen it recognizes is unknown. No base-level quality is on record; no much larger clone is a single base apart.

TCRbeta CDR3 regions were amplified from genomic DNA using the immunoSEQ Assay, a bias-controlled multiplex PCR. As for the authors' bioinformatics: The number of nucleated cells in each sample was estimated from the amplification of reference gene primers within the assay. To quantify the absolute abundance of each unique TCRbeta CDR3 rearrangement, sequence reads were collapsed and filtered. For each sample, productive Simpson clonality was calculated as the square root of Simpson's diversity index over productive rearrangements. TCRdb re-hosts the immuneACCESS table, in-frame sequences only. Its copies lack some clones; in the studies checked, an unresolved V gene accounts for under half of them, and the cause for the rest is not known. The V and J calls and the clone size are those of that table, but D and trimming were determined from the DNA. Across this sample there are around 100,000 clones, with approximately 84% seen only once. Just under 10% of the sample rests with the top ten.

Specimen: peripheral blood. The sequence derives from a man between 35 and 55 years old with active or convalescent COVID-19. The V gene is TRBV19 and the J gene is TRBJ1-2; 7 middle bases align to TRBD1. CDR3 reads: CASKEGGRTGYTF. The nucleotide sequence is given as TGTGCCAGTAAAGAAGGGGGCAGGACGGGCTACACCTTC. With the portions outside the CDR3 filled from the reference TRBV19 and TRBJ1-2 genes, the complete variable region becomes DGGITQSPKYLFRKEGQNVTLSCEQNLNHDAMYWYRQDPGQGLRLIYYSQIVNDFQKGDIAEGYSVSREKKESFPLTVTSAQKNPTAFYLCASKEGGRTGYTFGSGTRLTVV.